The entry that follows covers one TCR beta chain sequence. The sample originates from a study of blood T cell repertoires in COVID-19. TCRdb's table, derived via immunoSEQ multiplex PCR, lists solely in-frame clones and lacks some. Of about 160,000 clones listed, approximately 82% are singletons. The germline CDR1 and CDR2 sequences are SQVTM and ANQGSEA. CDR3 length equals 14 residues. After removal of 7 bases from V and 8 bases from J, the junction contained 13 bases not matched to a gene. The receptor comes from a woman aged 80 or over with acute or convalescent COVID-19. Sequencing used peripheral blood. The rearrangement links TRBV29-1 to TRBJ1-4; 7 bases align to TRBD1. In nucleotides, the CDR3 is TGCAGCGGTGGGGACAGCGATGTTTACGAAAAACTGTTTTTT. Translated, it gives CSGGDSDVYEKLFF.